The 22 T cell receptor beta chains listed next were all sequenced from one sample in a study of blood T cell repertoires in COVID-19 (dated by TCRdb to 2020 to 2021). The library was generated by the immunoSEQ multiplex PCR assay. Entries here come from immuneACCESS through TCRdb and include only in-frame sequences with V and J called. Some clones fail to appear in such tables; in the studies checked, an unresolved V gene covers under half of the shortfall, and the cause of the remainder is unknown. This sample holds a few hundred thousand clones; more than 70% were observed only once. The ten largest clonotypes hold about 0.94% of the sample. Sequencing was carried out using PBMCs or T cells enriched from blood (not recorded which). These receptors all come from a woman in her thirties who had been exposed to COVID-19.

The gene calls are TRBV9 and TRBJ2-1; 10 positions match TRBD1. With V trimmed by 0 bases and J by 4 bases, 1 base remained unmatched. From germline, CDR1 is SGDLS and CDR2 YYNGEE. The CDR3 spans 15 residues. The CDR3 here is CASSVGDRGYNEQFF. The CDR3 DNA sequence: TGTGCCAGCAGCGTAGGGGACAGGGGTTACAATGAGCAGTTCTTC.

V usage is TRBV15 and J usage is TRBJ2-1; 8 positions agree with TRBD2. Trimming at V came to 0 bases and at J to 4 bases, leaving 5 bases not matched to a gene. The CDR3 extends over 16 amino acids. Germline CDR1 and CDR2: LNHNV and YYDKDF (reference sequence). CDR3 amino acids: CATSREGGGNYNEQFF. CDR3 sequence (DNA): TGTGCCACCAGCAGAGAGGGCGGGGGGAATTACAATGAGCAGTTCTTC.

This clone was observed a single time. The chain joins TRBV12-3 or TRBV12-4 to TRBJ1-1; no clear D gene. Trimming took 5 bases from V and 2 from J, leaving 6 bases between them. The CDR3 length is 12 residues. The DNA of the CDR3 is TGTGCCAGCAGTCCCCTAAACACTGAAGCTTTCTTT. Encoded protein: CASSPLNTEAFF.

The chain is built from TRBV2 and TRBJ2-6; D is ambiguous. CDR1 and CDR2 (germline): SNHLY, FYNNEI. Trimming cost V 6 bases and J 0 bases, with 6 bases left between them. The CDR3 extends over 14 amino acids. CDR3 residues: CASRQYSGANVLTF. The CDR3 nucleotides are TGTGCCAGCAGACAGTACTCTGGGGCCAACGTCCTGACTTTC.

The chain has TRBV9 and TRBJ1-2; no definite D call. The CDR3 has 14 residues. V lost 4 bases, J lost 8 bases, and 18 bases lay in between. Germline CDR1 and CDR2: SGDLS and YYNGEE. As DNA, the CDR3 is TGTGCCAGCAGCCCCAACCGACTCCAAAGGGGCTACACCTTC. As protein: CASSPNRLQRGYTF.

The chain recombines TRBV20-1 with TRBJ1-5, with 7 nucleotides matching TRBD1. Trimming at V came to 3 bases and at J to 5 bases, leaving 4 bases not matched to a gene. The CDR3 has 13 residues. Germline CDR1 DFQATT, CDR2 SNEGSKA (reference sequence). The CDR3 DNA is TGCAGTGCTAGTGAAGGGGGCGATCAGCCCCAGCATTTT. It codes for CSASEGGDQPQHF.

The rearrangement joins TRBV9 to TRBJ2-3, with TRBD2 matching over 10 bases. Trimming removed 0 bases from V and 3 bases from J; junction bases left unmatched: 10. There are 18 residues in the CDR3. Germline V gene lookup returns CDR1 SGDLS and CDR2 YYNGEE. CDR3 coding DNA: TGTGCCAGCAGCGTAGAAGGGACTAGCGTCCGGAAGACAGATACGCAGTATTTT. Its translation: CASSVEGTSVRKTDTQYF.

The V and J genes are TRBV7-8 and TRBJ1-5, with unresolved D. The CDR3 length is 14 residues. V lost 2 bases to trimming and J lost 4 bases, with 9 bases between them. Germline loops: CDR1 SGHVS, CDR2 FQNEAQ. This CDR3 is CASSLRPRNQPQHF. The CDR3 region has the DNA TGTGCCAGCAGCTTACGCCCGCGAAATCAGCCCCAGCATTTT. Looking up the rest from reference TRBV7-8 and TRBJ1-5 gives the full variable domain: GAGVSQSPRYKVAKRGQDVALRCDPISGHVSLFWYQQALGQGPEFLTYFQNEAQLDKSGLPSDRFFAERPEGSVSTLKIQRTQQEDSAVYLCASSLRPRNQPQHFGDGTRLSIL.

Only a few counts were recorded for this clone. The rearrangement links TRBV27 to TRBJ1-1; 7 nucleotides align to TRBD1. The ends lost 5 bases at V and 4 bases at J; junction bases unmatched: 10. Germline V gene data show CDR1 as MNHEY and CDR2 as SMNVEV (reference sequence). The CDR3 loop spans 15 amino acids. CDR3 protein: CASSPRTGSFTEAFF. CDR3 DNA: TGTGCCAGCAGTCCCCGGACAGGCAGCTTCACTGAAGCTTTCTTT.

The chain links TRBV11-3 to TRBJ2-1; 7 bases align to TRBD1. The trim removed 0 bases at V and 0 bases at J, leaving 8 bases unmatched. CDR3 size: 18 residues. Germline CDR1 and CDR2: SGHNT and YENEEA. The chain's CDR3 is CASSLDYGTASSYNEQFF. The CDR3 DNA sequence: TGTGCCAGCAGCTTAGATTACGGGACAGCAAGCTCCTACAATGAGCAGTTCTTC.

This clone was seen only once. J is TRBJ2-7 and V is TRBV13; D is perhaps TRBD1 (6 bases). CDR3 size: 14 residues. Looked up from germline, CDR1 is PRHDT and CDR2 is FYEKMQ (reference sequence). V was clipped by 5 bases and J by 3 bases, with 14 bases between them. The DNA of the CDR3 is TGTGCCAGCAGCCCTAGGACAGATAACTACGAGCAGTACTTC. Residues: CASSPRTDNYEQYF.

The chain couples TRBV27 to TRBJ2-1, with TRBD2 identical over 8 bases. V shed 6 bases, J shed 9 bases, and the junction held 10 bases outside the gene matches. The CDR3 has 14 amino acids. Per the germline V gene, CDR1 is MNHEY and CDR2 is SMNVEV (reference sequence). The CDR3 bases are TGTGCCAGCAGCTTAACCCGGGGACTAGGTGAGCAGTTCTTC. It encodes CASSLTRGLGEQFF.

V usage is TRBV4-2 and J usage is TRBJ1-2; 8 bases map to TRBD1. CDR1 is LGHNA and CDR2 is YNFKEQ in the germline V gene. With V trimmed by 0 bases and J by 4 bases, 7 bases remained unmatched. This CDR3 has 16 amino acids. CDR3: CASSQDITGGGYGYTF. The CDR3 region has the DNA TGTGCCAGCAGCCAAGATATAACAGGGGGAGGCTATGGCTACACCTTC.

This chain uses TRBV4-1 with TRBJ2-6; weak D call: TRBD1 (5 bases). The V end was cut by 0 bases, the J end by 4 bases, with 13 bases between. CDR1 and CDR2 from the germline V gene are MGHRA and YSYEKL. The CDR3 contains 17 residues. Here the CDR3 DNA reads TGCGCCAGCAGCCAAGATATTGCAGGGTTGGGGGCCAACGTCCTGACTTTC. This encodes CASSQDIAGLGANVLTF.

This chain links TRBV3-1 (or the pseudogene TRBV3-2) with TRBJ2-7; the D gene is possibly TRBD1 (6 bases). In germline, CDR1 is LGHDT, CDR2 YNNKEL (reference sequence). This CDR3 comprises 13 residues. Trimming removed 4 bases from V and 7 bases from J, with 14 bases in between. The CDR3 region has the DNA TGTGCCAGCAGCCTGGGCAGGGGCTGGGAGCAGTACTTC. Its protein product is CASSLGRGWEQYF.

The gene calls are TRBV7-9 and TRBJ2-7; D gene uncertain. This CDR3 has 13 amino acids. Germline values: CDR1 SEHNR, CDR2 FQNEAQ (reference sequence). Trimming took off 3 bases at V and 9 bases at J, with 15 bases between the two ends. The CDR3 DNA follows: TGTGCCAGCAGCTTCGGTGTCGGTAAGCTGCAGTACTTC. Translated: CASSFGVGKLQYF.

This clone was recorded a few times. This chain's CDR3 is CASSQDSSGSETQYF. The CDR3 region has the DNA TGTGCCAGCAGCCAAGATAGCAGCGGGAGCGAGACCCAGTACTTC. The chain uses TRBV3-1 (or the pseudogene TRBV3-2) and TRBJ2-5; 8 bases are shared with TRBD2. Germline V gene lookup returns CDR1 LGHDT and CDR2 YNNKEL (reference sequence). Unmatched junction bases numbered 5, after V lost 0 bases and J lost 5 bases. This CDR3 region has 15 residues.

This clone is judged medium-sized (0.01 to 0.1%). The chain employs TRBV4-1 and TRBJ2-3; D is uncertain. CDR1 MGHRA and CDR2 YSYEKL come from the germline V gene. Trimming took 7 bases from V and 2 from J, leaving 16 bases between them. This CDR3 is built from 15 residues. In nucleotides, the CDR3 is TGCGCCAGCAAAGTGGCGGAAGGCTCCACAGATACGCAGTATTTT. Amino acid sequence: CASKVAEGSTDTQYF.

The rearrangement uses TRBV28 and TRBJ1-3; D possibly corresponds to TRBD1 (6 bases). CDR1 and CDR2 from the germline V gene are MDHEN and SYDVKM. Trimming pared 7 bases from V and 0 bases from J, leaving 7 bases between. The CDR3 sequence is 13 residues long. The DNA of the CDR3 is TGTGCCAGCAAAGGGGGCTCTGGAAACACCATATATTTT. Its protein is CASKGGSGNTIYF.

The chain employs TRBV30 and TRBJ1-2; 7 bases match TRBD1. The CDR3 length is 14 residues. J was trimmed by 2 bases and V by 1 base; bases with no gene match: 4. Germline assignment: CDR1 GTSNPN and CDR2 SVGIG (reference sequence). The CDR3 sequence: CAWSGNRGNYGYTF. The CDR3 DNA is TGTGCCTGGAGTGGGAACAGGGGAAACTATGGCTACACCTTC.

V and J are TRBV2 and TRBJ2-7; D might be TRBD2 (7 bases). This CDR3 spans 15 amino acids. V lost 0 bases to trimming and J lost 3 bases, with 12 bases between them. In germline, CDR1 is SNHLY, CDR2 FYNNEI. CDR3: CASSEADSGIYEQYF. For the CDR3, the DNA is TGTGCCAGCAGTGAAGCGGACAGCGGGATCTACGAGCAGTACTTC.

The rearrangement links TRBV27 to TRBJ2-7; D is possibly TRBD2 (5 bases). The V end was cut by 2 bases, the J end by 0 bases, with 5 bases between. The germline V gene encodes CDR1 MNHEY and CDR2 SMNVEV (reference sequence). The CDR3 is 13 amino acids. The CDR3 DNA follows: TGTGCCAGCAGTTTAGGACTCTCCTACGAGCAGTACTTC. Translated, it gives CASSLGLSYEQYF.